This TCR beta chain stems from a study of beta chain features in type 1 diabetes. Study-wide findings and caveats: Type 1 diabetes patients showed a moderate but significant shortening of TCRB CDR3s in all four CD4+ subsets.

Deletions cut 4 bases from V and 2 bases from J, with 18 bases between. This CDR3 spans 16 amino acids. Germline V lookup: CDR1 SGDLS, CDR2 YYNGEE. Purity exceeding 95% was reached by all sorted populations. The sample holds a few counts of this clone. Its target is unknown. Investigators reverse transcribed all isolated RNA, so they sequenced expressed TCRB transcripts. TCRdb's copy holds only in-frame clones and misses some; the assay was immunoSEQ multiplex PCR. The sample includes 640,000 or so clones, 13% of them seen just once. The receptor's source is a man younger than 30 with type 1 diabetes. This chain uses TRBV9 with TRBJ1-2; D gene unclear. The sequencing input was naive CD4+ T cells from blood. The CDR3 protein is CASSPYGPKPNYGYTF. As DNA, the CDR3 is TGTGCCAGCAGCCCTTACGGTCCTAAACCAAACTATGGCTACACCTTC.